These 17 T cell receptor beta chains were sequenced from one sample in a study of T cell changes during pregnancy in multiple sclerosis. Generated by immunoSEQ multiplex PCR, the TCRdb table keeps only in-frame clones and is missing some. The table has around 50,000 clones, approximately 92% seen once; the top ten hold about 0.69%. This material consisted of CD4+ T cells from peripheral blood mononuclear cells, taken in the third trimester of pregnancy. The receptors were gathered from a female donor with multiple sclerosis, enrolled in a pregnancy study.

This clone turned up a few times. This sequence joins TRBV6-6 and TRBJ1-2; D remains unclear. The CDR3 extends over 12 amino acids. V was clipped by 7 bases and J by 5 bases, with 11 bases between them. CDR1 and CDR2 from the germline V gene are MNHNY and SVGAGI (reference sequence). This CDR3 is CASTLGNYGYTF. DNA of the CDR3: TGTGCCAGCACCCTCGGGAATTATGGCTACACCTTC.

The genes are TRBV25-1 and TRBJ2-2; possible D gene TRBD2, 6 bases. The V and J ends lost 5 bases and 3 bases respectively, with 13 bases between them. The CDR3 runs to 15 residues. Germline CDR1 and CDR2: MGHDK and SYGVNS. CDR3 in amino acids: CASSPFSGYTGELFF. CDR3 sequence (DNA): TGTGCCAGCAGTCCATTTAGCGGCTACACCGGGGAGCTGTTTTTT.

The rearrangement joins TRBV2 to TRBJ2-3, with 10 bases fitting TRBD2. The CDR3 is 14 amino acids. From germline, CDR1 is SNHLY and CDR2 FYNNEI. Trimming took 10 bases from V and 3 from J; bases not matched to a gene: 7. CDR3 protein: CATASGSVTDTQYF. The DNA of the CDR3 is TGTGCCACAGCTAGCGGGAGCGTTACAGATACGCAGTATTTT.

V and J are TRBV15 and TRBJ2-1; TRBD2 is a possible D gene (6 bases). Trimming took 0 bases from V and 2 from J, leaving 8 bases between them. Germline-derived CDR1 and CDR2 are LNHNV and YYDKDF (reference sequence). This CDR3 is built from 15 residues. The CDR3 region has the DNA TGTGCCACCAGCAGAGATCGCGGGACCTACAATGAGCAGTTCTTC. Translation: CATSRDRGTYNEQFF.

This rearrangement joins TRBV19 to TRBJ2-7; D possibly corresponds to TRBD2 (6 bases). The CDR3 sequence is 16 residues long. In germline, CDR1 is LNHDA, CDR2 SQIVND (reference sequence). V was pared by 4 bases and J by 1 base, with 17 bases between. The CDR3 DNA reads TGTGCCAGTAGTACGGGTGTTTATAGCGGATCCTACGAGCAGTACTTC. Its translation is CASSTGVYSGSYEQYF.

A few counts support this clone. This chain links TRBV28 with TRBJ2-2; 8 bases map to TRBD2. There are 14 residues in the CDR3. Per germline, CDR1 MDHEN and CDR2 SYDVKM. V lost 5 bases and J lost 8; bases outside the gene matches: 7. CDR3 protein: CASSKGLALGELFF. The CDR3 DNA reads TGTGCCAGCAGTAAAGGACTAGCTCTGGGGGAGCTGTTTTTT.

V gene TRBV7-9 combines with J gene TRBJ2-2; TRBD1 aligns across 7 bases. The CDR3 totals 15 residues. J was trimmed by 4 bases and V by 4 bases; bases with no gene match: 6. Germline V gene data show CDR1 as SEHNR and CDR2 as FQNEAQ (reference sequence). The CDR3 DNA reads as TGTGCCAGCAGCTCCTGGACAGGACGCACCGGGGAGCTGTTTTTT. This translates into CASSSWTGRTGELFF.

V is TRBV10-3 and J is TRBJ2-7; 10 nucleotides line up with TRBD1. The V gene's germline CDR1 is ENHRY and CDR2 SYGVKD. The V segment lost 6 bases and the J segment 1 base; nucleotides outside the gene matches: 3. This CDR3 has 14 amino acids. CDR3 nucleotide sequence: TGTGCCATCAGACCGGGACAGGGGTCCTACGAGCAGTACTTC. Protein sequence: CAIRPGQGSYEQYF.

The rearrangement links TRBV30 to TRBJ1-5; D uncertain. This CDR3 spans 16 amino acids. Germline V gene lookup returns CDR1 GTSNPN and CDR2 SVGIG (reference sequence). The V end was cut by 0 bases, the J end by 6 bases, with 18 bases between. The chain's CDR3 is CAWSVLRGFFGQPQHF. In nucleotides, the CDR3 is TGTGCCTGGAGTGTACTTAGAGGGTTCTTTGGTCAGCCCCAGCATTTT.

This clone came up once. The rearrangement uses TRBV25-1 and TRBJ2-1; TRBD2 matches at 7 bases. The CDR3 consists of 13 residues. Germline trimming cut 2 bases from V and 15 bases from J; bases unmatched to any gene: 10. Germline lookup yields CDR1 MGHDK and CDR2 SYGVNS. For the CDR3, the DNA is TGTGCCAGCAGTGAAAGTTTAGCGGGCACAGGGTTCTTC. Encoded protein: CASSESLAGTGFF.

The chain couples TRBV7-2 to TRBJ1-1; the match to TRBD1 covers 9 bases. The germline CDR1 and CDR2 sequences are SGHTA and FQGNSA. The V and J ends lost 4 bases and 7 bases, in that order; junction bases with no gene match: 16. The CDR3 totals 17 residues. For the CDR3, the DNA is TGTGCCAGCAGCTCTCAGTACAGGGGGCATTGGGGGGGTGAAGCTTTCTTT. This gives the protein CASSSQYRGHWGGEAFF.

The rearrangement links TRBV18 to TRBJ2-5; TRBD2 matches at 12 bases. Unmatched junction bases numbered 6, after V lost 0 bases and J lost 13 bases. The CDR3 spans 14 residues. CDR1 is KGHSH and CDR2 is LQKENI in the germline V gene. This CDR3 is CASSPPTSGGEVYF. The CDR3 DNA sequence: TGTGCCAGCTCACCACCGACTAGCGGGGGCGAAGTGTACTTC.

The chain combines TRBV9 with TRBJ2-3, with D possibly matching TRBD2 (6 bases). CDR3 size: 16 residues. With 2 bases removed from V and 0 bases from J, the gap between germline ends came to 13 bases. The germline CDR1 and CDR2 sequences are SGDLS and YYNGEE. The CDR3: CASSVSGGKSTDTQYF. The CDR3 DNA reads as TGTGCCAGCAGCGTTTCCGGCGGGAAGAGCACAGATACGCAGTATTTT.

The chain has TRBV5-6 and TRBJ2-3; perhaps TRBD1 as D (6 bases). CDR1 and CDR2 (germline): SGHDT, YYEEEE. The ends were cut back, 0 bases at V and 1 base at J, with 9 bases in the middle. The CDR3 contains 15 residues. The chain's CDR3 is CASSLGGRGTDTQYF. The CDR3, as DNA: TGTGCCAGCAGCTTGGGGGGGCGGGGCACAGATACGCAGTATTTT.

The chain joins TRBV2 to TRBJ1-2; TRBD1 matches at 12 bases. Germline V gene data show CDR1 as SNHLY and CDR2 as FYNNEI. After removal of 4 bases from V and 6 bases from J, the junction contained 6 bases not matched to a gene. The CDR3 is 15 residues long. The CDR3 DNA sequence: TGTGCCAGCAGTGCCGGGACAGGGGGCTCGCATGGCTACACCTTC. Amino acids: CASSAGTGGSHGYTF.

The CDR3 nucleotides are TGTGCCAGCTCCCAAGGGACAGGGCTAGCCAAAAACATTCAGTACTTC. As protein: CASSQGTGLAKNIQYF. V and J are TRBV18 and TRBJ2-4; 9 positions match TRBD1. The CDR3 totals 16 residues. The V segment lost 6 bases and the J segment 0 bases; nucleotides outside the gene matches: 6. Germline V gene lookup returns CDR1 KGHSH and CDR2 LQKENI.

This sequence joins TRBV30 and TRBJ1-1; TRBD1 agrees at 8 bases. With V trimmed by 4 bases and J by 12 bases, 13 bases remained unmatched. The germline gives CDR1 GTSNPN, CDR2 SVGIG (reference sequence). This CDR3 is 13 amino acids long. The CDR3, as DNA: TGTGCCTGGAAATTCGGGACAGGTCCTCTTTCTTTCTTT. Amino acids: CAWKFGTGPLSFF. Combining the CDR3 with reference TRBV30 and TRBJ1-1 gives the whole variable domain SQTIHQWPATLVQPVGSPLSLECTVEGTSNPNLYWYRQAAGRGLQLLFYSVGIGQISSEVPQNLSASRPQDRQFILSSKKLLLSDSGFYLCAWKFGTGPLSFFGQGTRLTVV.